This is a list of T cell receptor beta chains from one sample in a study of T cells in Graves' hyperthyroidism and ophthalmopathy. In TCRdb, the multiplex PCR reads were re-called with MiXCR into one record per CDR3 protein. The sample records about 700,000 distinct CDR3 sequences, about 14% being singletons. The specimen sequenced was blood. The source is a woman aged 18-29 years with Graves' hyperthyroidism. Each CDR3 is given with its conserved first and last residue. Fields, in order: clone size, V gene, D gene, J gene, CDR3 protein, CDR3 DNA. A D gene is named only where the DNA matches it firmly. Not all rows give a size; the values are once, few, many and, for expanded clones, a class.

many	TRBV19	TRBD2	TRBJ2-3	CASSPQRTSGTSTDTQYF	TGTGCCAGTAGTCCCCAGAGGACTAGCGGGACTAGCACAGATACGCAGTATTTT
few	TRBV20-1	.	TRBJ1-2	CSASKKAVVPGPIVHGYTF	TGCAGTGCTAGTAAGAAGGCGGTGGTGCCGGGCCCTATCGTTCACGGGTACACCTTC
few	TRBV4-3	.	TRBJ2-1	CASSQLSGGPSREQFF	TGCGCCAGCAGCCAATTATCAGGAGGGCCCTCTCGGGAGCAGTTCTTC
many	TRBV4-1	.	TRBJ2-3	CASSHRGQGGTDTQYF	TGCGCCAGCAGCCACCGCGGACAGGGAGGGACAGATACGCAGTATTTT
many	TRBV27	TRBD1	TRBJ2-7	CASSLFGQGNTYEQYF	TGTGCCAGCAGTTTATTTGGACAGGGGAATACCTACGAGCAGTACTTC
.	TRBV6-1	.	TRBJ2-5	CASSVSRVPGETQYF	TGTGCCAGCAGTGTCTCCCGGGTCCCCGGGGAGACCCAGTACTTC
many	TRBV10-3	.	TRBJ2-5	CAISEFRGIPEAETQYF	TGTGCCATCAGTGAATTTAGGGGCATCCCGGAGGCAGAGACCCAGTACTTC
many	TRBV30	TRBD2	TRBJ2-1	CAWQREGYTEQFF	TGTGCCTGGCAGCGGGAGGGTTATACTGAGCAGTTCTTC
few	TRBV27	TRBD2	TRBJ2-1	CASSHSASGINEQFF	TGTGCCAGCAGCCATTCTGCTAGCGGGATCAATGAGCAGTTCTTC
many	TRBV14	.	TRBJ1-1	CASSRQMGNTEAFF	TGTGCCAGCAGCCGCCAAATGGGGAACACTGAAGCTTTCTTT
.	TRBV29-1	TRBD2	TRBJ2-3	CSGTSVKFTDTQYF	TGCAGCGGGACTAGCGTTAAATTCACAGATACGCAGTATTTT
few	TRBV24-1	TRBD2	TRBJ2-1	CATSESSGLAYNEQFF	TGTGCCACCAGTGAATCATCGGGACTAGCCTACAATGAGCAGTTCTTC
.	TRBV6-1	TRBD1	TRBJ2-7	CASGGTGGYEQYF	TGTGCCAGCGGGGGGACAGGGGGGTACGAGCAGTACTTC
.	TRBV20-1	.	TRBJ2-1	CSARVAGKGTYNEQFF	TGCAGTGCCCGGGTGGCGGGGAAGGGGACCTACAATGAGCAGTTCTTC
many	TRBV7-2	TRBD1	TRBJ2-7	CASSLAGTGQMEQYF	TGTGCCAGCAGCTTAGCCGGGACAGGCCAAATGGAGCAGTACTTC
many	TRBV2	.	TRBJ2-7	CAYEEGTSYEQYF	TGTGCCTATGAGGAGGGGACAAGCTACGAGCAGTACTTC
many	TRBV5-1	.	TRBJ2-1	CASSLVGPYNEQFF	TGCGCCAGCAGCTTGGTGGGACCTTACAATGAGCAGTTCTTC
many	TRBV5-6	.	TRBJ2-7	CASSLAGSTSSYEQYF	TGTGCCAGCAGCTTGGCTGGGTCAACTTCCTCCTACGAGCAGTACTTC
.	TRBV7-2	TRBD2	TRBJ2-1	CASSLWEVAGANEQFF	TGTGCCAGCAGCTTATGGGAGGTAGCGGGAGCGAATGAGCAGTTCTTC
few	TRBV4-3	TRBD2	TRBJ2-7	CASSQSPGLAGVRPPQYF	TGCGCCAGCAGCCAATCCCCGGGACTAGCGGGAGTTAGGCCGCCGCAGTACTTC
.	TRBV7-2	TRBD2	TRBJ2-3	CASSLLAGARFTDTQYF	TGTGCCAGCAGCCTCCTAGCGGGAGCCAGGTTCACAGATACGCAGTATTTT
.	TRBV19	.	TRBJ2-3	CASSKGPASDTQYF	TGTGCCAGTAGTAAGGGCCCCGCGTCAGATACGCAGTATTTT